This TCR beta chain was observed in a study of blood T cell repertoires in COVID-19. Study as a whole: Nucleic acid was either cDNA or gDNA, and it came from T cells, B-cell-depleted T cells, or PBMCs.

Trimming cost V 11 bases and J 1 base; bases outside gene matches: 15. Germline assignment: CDR1 SGHTA and CDR2 FQGNSA. The CDR3 has 17 residues. Source study methods: Counts of nucleated cells, estimated from reference gene primer amplification, were obtained. Sequencing used immunoSEQ multiplex PCR; TCRdb keeps in-frame clones, though not all of them. V, J and clone size were drawn from that table, and D and trimming were deduced from the DNA. The sample holds 45,000 to 60,000 clones, approximately 85% seen once. This chain joins TRBV7-2 and TRBJ1-5; 9 positions match TRBD1. The source is a human donor in a cohort sampled during active COVID-19. Sequencing was carried out using peripheral blood. The CDR3 nucleotides read TGTGCCGCCTCCCTCCCGGGACAGGGTAGCAGCAATCAGCCCCAGCATTTT. Translating it yields CAASLPGQGSSNQPQHF.